This TCR beta chain was captured by sequencing in a study of identical twins. Through template switching, a universal primer site was introduced, and the cDNA contained unique molecular identifiers. TCRdb independently ran MiXCR on the 5' RACE reads; one entry per CDR3 protein. Of 450,000 or so distinct CDR3 sequences listed, more than 13% are singletons. General study findings and limits: Beta clonotypes that were abundant in cord blood contained fewer insertions, a pattern absent from memory repertoires. The models gave estimates that fell short of the out-of-frame TCR alpha sharing seen in monozygotic twins. Conclusions rested on cross-sectional statistics rather than following the same donors.

This clonotype was picked up a small number of times. Its antigen is not known. Germline-derived CDR1 and CDR2 are MNHEY and SVGAGI. Unmatched junction bases numbered 2, after V lost 4 bases and J lost 3 bases. The CDR3 consists of 13 residues. Separately, the same data were catalogued under a study of yellow fever vaccine responses in identical twins.

The chain employs TRBV6-5 and TRBJ2-5, with 7 bases lining up with TRBD2. The sample taken for sequencing was CD4+ T cells sorted from blood. This TCR was sampled from a woman aged 18-35 years in good health. Here the CDR3 DNA reads TGTGCCAGCAGTTCACTAGCGAAAGAGACCCAGTACTTC. It is translated as CASSSLAKETQYF.